What follows are 26 T cell receptor beta chains derived from one specimen sequenced in a study of monozygotic twins with inflammatory bowel disease. Following a re-call of the 5' RACE reads, TCRdb has one entry per CDR3 protein and lacks DNA. The sample has a few hundred thousand distinct CDR3 sequences. Material: blood. These receptors all come from a human donor with ulcerative colitis or Crohn's disease, or a healthy co-twin of an affected twin (not recorded which).

The genes are TRBV25-1 and TRBJ2-4; as DNA is missing, the TRBD1 call by TCRdb cannot be tested. This CDR3 is built from 14 residues. Germline CDR1 and CDR2: MGHDK and SYGVNS. CDR3 loop: CASSVTGGLNIQYF. Supplemented by reference TRBV25-1 and TRBJ2-4, the full variable domain reads EADIYQTPRYLVIGTGKKITLECSQTMGHDKMYWYQQDPGMELHLIHYSYGVNSTEKGDLSSESTVSRIRTEHFPLTLESARPSHTSQYLCASSVTGGLNIQYFGAGTRLSVL.

The rearrangement links TRBV14 to TRBJ2-5; TCRdb proposes TRBD2, but this gene call is untestable without DNA. From germline, CDR1 is SGHDN and CDR2 FVKESK. The CDR3 is 15 amino acids. This chain's CDR3 is CASSLSLAGGETQYF.

The chain links TRBV29-1 to TRBJ2-3; TCRdb designates TRBD1, a call that cannot be tested without DNA. Germline assignment: CDR1 SQVTM and CDR2 ANQGSEA. There are 15 residues in the CDR3. This CDR3 is CSVEIRQTSPDTQYF.

The J gene is TRBJ2-7, the V gene TRBV21-1; TCRdb gives TRBD2 as the D gene, but with no DNA this cannot be confirmed. TRBV21-1 is described as a pseudogene. CDR3 length: 16 residues. The CDR3 region is CASSKKGGGPQNEQYF.

The genes are TRBV7-6 and TRBJ1-1; checking the TCRdb D call of TRBD1 is not possible without DNA. The germline V gene encodes CDR1 SGHVS and CDR2 FNYEAQ. The CDR3 sequence is 16 residues long. The CDR3 reads CASSLGRGVGVTEAFF.

This chain connects TRBV7-3 to TRBJ2-6; TCRdb gives TRBD1 as the D gene, but with no DNA this cannot be confirmed. This CDR3 is 16 amino acids long. CDR1 is SGHTA, CDR2 FQGTGA, per germline. The CDR3 here is CASSLTWGAGANVLTF.

V is TRBV5-6 and J is TRBJ2-6; with no DNA, the TCRdb D assignment of TRBD1 cannot be verified. This CDR3 is built from 16 residues. CDR1 SGHDT and CDR2 YYEEEE come from the germline V gene. The CDR3 sequence: CASLDSASSGANVLTF.

This chain connects TRBV5-1 to TRBJ2-7; TCRdb outputs TRBD1, but without DNA this stays unchecked. Germline CDR1 and CDR2: SGHRS and YFSETQ. CDR3 length: 20 residues. CDR3: CASSALIGQDNLQSSYEQYF.

This CDR3 reads CASSITGGAGYGYTF. The rearrangement joins TRBV19 to TRBJ1-2; TCRdb's D call, TRBD1, is unchecked because there is no DNA. This CDR3 is 15 amino acids long. In germline, CDR1 is LNHDA, CDR2 SQIVND (reference sequence).

The chain uses TRBV5-1 and TRBJ2-3; TCRdb names TRBD2, which stays unverified in the absence of DNA. The CDR3 sequence is 17 residues long. CDR1 SGHRS and CDR2 YFSETQ come from the germline V gene. The CDR3 region is CASSFKGTSGGTDTQYF.

The chain's CDR3 is CASSLSSDTGELFF. The rearrangement uses TRBV5-4 and TRBJ2-2; the TRBD2 assignment by TCRdb is unverifiable without DNA. Germline V gives CDR1 SGHNT, CDR2 YYREEE (reference sequence). The CDR3 contains 14 residues.

The CDR3 here is CASSLRTGGGEQYF. The J gene is TRBJ2-7, the V gene TRBV7-2; TCRdb's D call, TRBD1, is unchecked because there is no DNA. CDR3 length: 14 residues. Germline-derived CDR1 and CDR2 are SGHTA and FQGNSA.

The rearrangement uses TRBV27 and TRBJ1-5. CDR1 is MNHEY and CDR2 is SMNVEV in the germline V gene (reference sequence). The CDR3 sequence is 19 residues long. This CDR3 is CASSPRHPGTAISNQPQHF.

The V and J genes are TRBV13 and TRBJ2-3; TCRdb gives TRBD2 as the D gene, but with no DNA this cannot be confirmed. This CDR3 is built from 16 residues. Per germline, CDR1 PRHDT and CDR2 FYEKMQ (reference sequence). The CDR3 reads CASSAQTSGGADTQYF.

The rearrangement joins TRBV11-3 to TRBJ2-7; TCRdb outputs TRBD1, but without DNA this stays unchecked. Germline V gene lookup returns CDR1 SGHNT and CDR2 YENEEA. This CDR3 is 12 amino acids long. CDR3 region: CASSPPGGKQYF.

This chain uses TRBV2 with TRBJ1-2; the TCRdb call, TRBD1, lacks DNA for checking. Germline loops: CDR1 SNHLY, CDR2 FYNNEI. The CDR3 is made up of 13 amino acids. CDR3 sequence reads: CASMLTGGYGYTF.

This chain links TRBV24-1 with TRBJ2-6; TCRdb designates TRBD1, a call that cannot be tested without DNA. Germline V gives CDR1 KGHDR, CDR2 SFDVKD. There are 16 residues in the CDR3. CDR3 sequence reads: CATSPQGDSGANVLTF.

This rearrangement joins TRBV12-3 or TRBV12-4 to TRBJ1-4; TCRdb returns TRBD1, unconfirmable since there is no DNA. This CDR3 has 16 residues. This CDR3 is CASIKTGTGTYEKLFF.

The chain recombines TRBV20-1 with TRBJ1-5. The CDR3 loop spans 13 amino acids. CDR1 is DFQATT, CDR2 SNEGSKA, per germline (reference sequence). CDR3 protein: CSARRESNQPQHF.

This chain uses TRBV5-1 with TRBJ1-6; TCRdb selects TRBD1, and the lack of DNA leaves this call unchecked. Germline lookup yields CDR1 SGHRS and CDR2 YFSETQ. The length of the CDR3 is 15 residues. The CDR3 reads CASRKNRELGSPLHF.

The V gene is TRBV27, the J gene TRBJ2-3; the D call from TCRdb, TRBD2, cannot be confirmed without DNA. CDR1 and CDR2 from the germline V gene are MNHEY and SMNVEV (reference sequence). The CDR3 consists of 15 residues. The CDR3 sequence is CASRLGTSGTDTQYF.

The V call is TRBV3-1, the J call TRBJ2-3. The CDR3 contains 14 residues. Looked up from germline, CDR1 is LGHDT and CDR2 is YNNKEL (reference sequence). The CDR3 sequence is CASSRAASTDTQYF.

The chain recombines TRBV6-6 with TRBJ1-2; the D call from TCRdb, TRBD1, cannot be confirmed without DNA. CDR1 MNHNY and CDR2 SVGAGI come from the germline V gene (reference sequence). The CDR3 spans 14 residues. The CDR3 loop reads CASSRPQGDYGYTF.

The chain recombines TRBV19 with TRBJ2-7; absent DNA, TCRdb's TRBD1 call cannot be checked. The germline CDR1 and CDR2 sequences are LNHDA and SQIVND (reference sequence). The CDR3 is made up of 16 amino acids. The CDR3 spells CASSAPRDRGTYEQYF.

The gene calls are TRBV5-6 and TRBJ2-7. The CDR3 is 14 amino acids. CDR1 and CDR2 from the germline V gene are SGHDT and YYEEEE. The CDR3: CASSLAQSSYEQYF. The full variable domain, with the rest looked up from reference TRBV5-6 and TRBJ2-7, is DAGVTQSPTHLIKTRGQQVTLRCSPKSGHDTVSWYQQALGQGPQFIFQYYEEEERQRGNFPDRFSGHQFPNYSSELNVNALLLGDSALYLCASSLAQSSYEQYFGPGTRLTVT.

The V gene is TRBV6-1, the J gene TRBJ1-6; TCRdb's D gene call, TRBD1, goes unchecked for lack of DNA. The CDR3 loop spans 17 amino acids. CDR1 is MNHNS and CDR2 is SASEGT in the germline V gene. The chain's CDR3 is CASSENPGTGYNSPLHF.